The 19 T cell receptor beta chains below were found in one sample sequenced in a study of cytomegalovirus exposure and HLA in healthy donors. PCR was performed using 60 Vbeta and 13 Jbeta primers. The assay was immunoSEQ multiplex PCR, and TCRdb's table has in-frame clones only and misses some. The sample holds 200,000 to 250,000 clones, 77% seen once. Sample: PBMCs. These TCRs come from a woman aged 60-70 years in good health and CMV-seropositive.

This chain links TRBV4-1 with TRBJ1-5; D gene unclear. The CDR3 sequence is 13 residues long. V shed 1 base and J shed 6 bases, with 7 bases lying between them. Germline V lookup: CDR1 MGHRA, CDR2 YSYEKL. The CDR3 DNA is TGCGCCAGCAGCCAAGGGTTGAGTCAGCCCCAGCATTTT. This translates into CASSQGLSQPQHF.

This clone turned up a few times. In DNA, the CDR3 is TGTGCCAGTAGTCGCGGGGAGGACACTGAAGCTTTCTTT. Its translation is CASSRGEDTEAFF. The chain recombines TRBV19 with TRBJ1-1; D call uncertain. In germline, CDR1 is LNHDA, CDR2 SQIVND (reference sequence). The V gene lost 5 bases and the J gene lost 3 bases, with 10 bases spanning the gap. The CDR3 sequence is 13 residues long. Supplemented by reference TRBV19 and TRBJ1-1, the full variable domain reads DGGITQSPKYLFRKEGQNVTLSCEQNLNHDAMYWYRQDPGQGLRLIYYSQIVNDFQKGDIAEGYSVSREKKESFPLTVTSAQKNPTAFYLCASSRGEDTEAFFGQGTRLTVV.

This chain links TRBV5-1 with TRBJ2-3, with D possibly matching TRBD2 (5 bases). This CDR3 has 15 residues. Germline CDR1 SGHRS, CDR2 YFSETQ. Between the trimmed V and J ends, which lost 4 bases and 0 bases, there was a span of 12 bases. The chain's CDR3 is CASSQSGASTDTQYF. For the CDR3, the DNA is TGCGCCAGCAGCCAGAGCGGAGCTAGCACAGATACGCAGTATTTT.

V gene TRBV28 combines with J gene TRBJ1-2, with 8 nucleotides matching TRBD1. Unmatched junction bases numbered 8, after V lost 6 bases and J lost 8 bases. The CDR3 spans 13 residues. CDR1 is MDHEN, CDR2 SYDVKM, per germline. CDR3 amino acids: CASRPSGGVGYTF. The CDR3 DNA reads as TGTGCCAGCAGACCCTCAGGGGGCGTGGGCTACACCTTC.

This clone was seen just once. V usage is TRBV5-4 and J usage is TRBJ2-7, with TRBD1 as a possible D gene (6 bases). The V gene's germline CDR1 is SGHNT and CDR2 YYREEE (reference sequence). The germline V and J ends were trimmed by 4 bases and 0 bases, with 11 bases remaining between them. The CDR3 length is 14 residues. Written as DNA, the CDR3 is TGTGCCAGCAGCCACCGGGACACCTCCTACGAGCAGTACTTC. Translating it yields CASSHRDTSYEQYF.

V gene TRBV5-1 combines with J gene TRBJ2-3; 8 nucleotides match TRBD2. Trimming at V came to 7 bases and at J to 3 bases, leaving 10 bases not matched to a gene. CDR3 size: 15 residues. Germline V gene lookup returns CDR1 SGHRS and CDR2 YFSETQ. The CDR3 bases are TGCGCCAGCTTCTTACAGCAGCGGGGGACAGATACGCAGTATTTT. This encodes CASFLQQRGTDTQYF.

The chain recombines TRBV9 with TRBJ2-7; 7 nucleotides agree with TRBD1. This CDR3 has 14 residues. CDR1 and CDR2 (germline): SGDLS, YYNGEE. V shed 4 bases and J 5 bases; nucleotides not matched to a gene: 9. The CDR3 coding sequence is TGTGCCAGCAGCCGCACAGGGGCAATGGACGAGCAGTACTTC. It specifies CASSRTGAMDEQYF.

The CDR3 reads CASSGDRGRGSNQPQHF. The CDR3 DNA follows: TGTGCCAGCAGCGGCGACAGGGGGCGCGGGAGCAATCAGCCCCAGCATTTT. The V and J genes are TRBV7-6 and TRBJ1-5, with 10 bases lining up with TRBD1. Germline V gene data show CDR1 as SGHVS and CDR2 as FNYEAQ. V dropped 5 bases and J dropped 1; count of bases not matched to a gene: 8. The CDR3 runs to 17 residues.

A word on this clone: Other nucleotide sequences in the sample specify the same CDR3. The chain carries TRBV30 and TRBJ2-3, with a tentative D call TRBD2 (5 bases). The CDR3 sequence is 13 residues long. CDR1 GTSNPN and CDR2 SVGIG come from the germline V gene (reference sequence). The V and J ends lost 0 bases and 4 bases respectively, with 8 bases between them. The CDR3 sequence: CAWSVGGADTQYF. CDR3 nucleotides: TGTGCCTGGAGTGTCGGAGGAGCAGATACGCAGTATTTT.

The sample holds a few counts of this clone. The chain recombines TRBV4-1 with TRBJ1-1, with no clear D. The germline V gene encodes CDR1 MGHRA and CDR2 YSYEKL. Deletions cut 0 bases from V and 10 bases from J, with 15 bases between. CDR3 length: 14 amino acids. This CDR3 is CASSQDQEGRTAFF. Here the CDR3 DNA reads TGCGCCAGCAGCCAAGATCAGGAGGGCCGTACAGCTTTCTTT.

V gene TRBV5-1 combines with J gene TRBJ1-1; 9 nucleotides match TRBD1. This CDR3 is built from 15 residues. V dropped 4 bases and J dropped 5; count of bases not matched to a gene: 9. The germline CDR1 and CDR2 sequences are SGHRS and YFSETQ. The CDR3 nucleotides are TGCGCCAGCAGCCCTAGCGCGACAGGGGGTACTGAAGCTTTCTTT. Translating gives CASSPSATGGTEAFF.

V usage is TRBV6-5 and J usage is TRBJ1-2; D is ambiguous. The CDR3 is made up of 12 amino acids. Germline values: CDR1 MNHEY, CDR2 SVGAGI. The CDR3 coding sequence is TGTGGCCGAGGTGGTAGCAACTATGGCTACACCTTC. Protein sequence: CGRGGSNYGYTF.

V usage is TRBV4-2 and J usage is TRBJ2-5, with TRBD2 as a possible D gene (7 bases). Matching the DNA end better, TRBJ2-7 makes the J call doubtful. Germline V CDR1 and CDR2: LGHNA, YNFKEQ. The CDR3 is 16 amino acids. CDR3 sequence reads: CASSHGGQRSSYEQYF. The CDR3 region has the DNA TGTGCCAGCAGCCACGGGGGGCAAAGGAGCTCCTACGAGCAGTACTTC.

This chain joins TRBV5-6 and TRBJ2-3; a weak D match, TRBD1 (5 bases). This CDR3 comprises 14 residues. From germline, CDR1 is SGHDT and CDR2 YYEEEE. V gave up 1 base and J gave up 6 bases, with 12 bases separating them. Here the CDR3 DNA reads TGTGCCAGCAGCTTGCCCAGGGTGACGGATACGCAGTATTTT. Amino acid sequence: CASSLPRVTDTQYF.

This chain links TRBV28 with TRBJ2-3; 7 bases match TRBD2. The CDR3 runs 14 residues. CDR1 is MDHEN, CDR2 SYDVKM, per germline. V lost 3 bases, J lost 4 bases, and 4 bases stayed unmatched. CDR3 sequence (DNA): TGTGCCAGCAGTTTTCCTGGGAGGGCAGATACGCAGTATTTT. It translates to CASSFPGRADTQYF.

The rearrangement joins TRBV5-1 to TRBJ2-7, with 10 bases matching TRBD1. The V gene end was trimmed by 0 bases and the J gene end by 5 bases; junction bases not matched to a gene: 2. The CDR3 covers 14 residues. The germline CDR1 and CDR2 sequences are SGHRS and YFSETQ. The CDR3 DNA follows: TGCGCCAGCAGCTTGGGACAGGGGGCCGACGAGCAGTACTTC. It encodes CASSLGQGADEQYF.

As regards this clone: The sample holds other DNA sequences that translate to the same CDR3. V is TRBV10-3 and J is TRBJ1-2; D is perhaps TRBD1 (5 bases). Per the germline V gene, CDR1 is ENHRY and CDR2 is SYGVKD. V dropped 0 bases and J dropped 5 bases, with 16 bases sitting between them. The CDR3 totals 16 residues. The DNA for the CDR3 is TGTGCCATCAGTGAGTCGGATCGGACGGGGGTTTATGGCTACACCTTC. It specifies CAISESDRTGVYGYTF.

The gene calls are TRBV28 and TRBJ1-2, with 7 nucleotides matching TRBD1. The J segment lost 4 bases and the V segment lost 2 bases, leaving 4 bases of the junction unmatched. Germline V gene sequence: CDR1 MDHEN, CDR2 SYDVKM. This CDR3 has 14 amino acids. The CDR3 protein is CASSLEGAGYGYTF. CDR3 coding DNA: TGTGCCAGCAGTTTAGAGGGGGCGGGCTATGGCTACACCTTC.

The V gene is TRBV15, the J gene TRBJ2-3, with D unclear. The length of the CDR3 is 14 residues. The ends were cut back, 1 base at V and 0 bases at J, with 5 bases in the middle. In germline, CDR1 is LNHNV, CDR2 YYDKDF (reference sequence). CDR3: CATSRGGSTDTQYF. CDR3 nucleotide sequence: TGTGCCACCAGCAGAGGCGGCAGCACAGATACGCAGTATTTT.